Sequencing of this TCR beta chain was carried out in a study of cytotoxic CD8 clonotypes in ibrutinib-treated CLL. Background on the study: After treatment lasting a median about twelve months, range 6 to 36, response samples were collected. Mean values per sample were 250,000 to 300,000 productive templates and under 100,000 productive rearrangements. General study points: Clonality showed a rise at ibrutinib response that reversed toward baseline at progression. Sustained-remission and progressing patients had different sampling times.

In regard to this clone: What it recognizes is unknown.

The CDR3 runs to 13 residues. Deletions cut 7 bases from V and 3 bases from J, with 13 bases between. Germline V lookup: CDR1 MNHNS, CDR2 SASEGT. The assay was immunoSEQ multiplex PCR, and TCRdb's table has in-frame clones only and misses some. The table includes fewer than 90,000 clones, about 86% detected once. The gene calls are TRBV6-1 and TRBJ2-7; maybe TRBD1 (5 bases). The sample here was PBMCs, taken before ibrutinib treatment. The TCR originated in a human donor with chronic lymphocytic leukemia. The CDR3 spells CASKQVGLYEQYF. The CDR3 DNA is TGTGCCAGCAAACAGGTGGGGCTCTACGAGCAGTACTTC.